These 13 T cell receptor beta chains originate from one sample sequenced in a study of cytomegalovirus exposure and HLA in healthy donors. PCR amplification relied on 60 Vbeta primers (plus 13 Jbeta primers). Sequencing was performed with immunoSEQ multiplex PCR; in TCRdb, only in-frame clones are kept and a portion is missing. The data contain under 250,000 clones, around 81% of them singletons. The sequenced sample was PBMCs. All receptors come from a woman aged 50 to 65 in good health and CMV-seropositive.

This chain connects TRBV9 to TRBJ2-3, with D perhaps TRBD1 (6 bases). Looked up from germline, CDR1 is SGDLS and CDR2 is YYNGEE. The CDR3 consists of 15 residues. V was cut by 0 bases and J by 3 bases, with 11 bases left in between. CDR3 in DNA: TGTGCCAGCAGCGTAGTATCAGGGGTAACAGATACGCAGTATTTT. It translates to CASSVVSGVTDTQYF.

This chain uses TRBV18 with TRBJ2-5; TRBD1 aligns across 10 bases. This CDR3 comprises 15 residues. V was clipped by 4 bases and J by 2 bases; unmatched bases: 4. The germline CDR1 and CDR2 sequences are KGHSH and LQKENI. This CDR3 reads CASSRQGAEQETQYF. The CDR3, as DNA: TGTGCCAGCTCACGACAGGGGGCCGAACAAGAGACCCAGTACTTC.

The DNA of the CDR3 is TGTGCCAGTAGTACGTCGACAGGTAACAATGAGCAGTTCTTC. This encodes CASSTSTGNNEQFF. The chain is built from TRBV19 and TRBJ2-1; maybe TRBD1 (6 bases). CDR3 length equals 14 residues. The V end was cut by 4 bases, the J end by 5 bases, with 12 bases between. Germline V lookup: CDR1 LNHDA, CDR2 SQIVND (reference sequence). The entire variable domain, with the rest obtained from reference TRBV19 and TRBJ2-1, is as follows: DGGITQSPKYLFRKEGQNVTLSCEQNLNHDAMYWYRQDPGQGLRLIYYSQIVNDFQKGDIAEGYSVSREKKESFPLTVTSAQKNPTAFYLCASSTSTGNNEQFFGPGTRLTVL.

As DNA, the CDR3 is TGTGCCAGCAGCGTAGGTCCGTCCGGGGAGCTGTTTTTT. Protein product: CASSVGPSGELFF. The chain joins TRBV9 to TRBJ2-2, with D uncertain. The CDR3 is 13 amino acids. V was clipped by 0 bases and J by 6 bases, with 6 bases between them. From germline, CDR1 is SGDLS and CDR2 YYNGEE.

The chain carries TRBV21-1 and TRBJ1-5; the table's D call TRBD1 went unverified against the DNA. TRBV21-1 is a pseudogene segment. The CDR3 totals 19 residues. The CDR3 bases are TGTGCCAGCAGCTATACAATCCGAGCCGGGGGACAGGGAGGTCAGCCCCAGCATTTT. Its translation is CASSYTIRAGGQGGQPQHF.

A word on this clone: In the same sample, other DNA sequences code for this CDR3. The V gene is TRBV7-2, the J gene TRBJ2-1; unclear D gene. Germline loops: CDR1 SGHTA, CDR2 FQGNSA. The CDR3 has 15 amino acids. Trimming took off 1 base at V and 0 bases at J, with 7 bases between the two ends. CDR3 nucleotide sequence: TGTGCCAGCAGCTTAGACCGGAGCTCCTACAATGAGCAGTTCTTC. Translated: CASSLDRSSYNEQFF. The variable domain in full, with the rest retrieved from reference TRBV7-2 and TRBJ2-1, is GAGVSQSPSNKVTEKGKDVELRCDPISGHTALYWYRQSLGQGLEFLIYFQGNSAPDKSGLPSDRFSAERTGGSVSTLTIQRTQQEDSAVYLCASSLDRSSYNEQFFGPGTRLTVL.

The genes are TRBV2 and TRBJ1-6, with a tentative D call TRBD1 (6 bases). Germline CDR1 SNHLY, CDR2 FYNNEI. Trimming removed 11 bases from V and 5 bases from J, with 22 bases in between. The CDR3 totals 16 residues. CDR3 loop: CAGSGTRNRNNSPLHF. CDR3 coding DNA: TGTGCCGGTTCCGGGACAAGAAATCGAAATAATTCACCCCTCCACTTT.

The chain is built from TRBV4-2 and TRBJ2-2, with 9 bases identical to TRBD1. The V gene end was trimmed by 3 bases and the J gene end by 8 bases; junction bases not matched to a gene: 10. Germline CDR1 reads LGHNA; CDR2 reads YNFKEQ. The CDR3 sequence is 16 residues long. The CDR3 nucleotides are TGTGCCAGCAGCCAGGATGGGACAGGGTCCAGGGGGGAGCTGTTTTTT. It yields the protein CASSQDGTGSRGELFF.

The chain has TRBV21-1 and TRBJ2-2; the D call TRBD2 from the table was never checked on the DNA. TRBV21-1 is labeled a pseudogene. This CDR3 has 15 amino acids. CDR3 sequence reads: CASSKPGFPLTELFF. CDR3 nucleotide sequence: TGTGCCAGCAGCAAACCGGGGTTTCCCCTGACGGAGCTGTTTTTT.

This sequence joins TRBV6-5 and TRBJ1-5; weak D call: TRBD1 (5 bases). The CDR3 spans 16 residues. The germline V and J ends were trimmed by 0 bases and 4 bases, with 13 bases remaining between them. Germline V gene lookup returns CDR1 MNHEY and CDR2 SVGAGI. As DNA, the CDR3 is TGTGCCAGCAGTTACTCGGCGACAGTCCCAAATCAGCCCCAGCATTTT. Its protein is CASSYSATVPNQPQHF.

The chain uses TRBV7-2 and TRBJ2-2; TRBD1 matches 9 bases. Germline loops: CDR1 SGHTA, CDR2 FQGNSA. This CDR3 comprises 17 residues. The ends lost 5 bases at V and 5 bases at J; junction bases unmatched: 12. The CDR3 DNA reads TGTGCCAGCAGCGGAGGACAGGGGATGTCGTGGACCGGGGAGCTGTTTTTT. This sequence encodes CASSGGQGMSWTGELFF.

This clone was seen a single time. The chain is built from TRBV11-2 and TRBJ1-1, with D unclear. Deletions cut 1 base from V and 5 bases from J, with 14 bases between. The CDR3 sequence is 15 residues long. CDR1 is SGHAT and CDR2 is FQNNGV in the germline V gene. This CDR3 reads CASSLGLRVGTEAFF. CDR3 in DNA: TGTGCCAGCAGCTTAGGGTTGAGGGTCGGTACTGAAGCTTTCTTT.

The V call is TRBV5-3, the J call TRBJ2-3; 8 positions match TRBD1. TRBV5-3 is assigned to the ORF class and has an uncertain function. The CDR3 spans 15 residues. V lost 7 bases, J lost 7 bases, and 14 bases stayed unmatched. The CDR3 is CARWIYARQGNTQYF. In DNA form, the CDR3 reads TGTGCCAGATGGATATATGCTCGACAGGGGAATACGCAGTATTTT.